This T cell receptor beta chain was sequenced for a study of OX40 agonist ivuxolimab in advanced cancers. The protocol was immunoSEQ multiplex PCR, while the TCRdb copy is restricted to in-frame clones and leaves out a portion. The sample holds 50,000 to 65,000 clones, around nine tenths seen once. J gave up 4 bases and V 5 bases, and 6 bases lay outside the gene matches. Germline-derived CDR1 and CDR2 are SGHRS and YFSETQ. CDR3 length equals 14 residues. The investigators sampled blood at baseline, at cycle 4 day 1, and at cycle 7 day 1. The origin of this receptor is an adult with an advanced solid tumor such as melanoma, head and neck, liver or kidney cancer. This chain joins TRBV5-1 and TRBJ2-7, with TRBD1 matching 10 bases. The specimen comprised CD4+ or CD8+ T cells sorted from blood, sampled in a trial of the OX40 agonist ivuxolimab. The CDR3: CASRRDRGSYEQYF. The CDR3 coding sequence is TGCGCCAGCAGGCGGGACAGGGGCTCGTACGAGCAGTACTTC.